These T cell receptor beta chains were read from a single sample in a study of response to subunit inactivated influenza vaccine. TCRdb independently ran MiXCR on the RT-PCR reads; one entry per CDR3 protein. This table holds under 200,000 distinct CDR3 sequences, approximately 11% found once. The material was CD8+ T cells sorted from PBMCs, obtained around 25 months after vaccination. These receptors were taken from a man between 50 and 75 years old who received an inactivated influenza vaccine. CDR3s include the opening cysteine and the closing phenylalanine or tryptophan. D genes are given only for firm matches. Size is stated for part of the rows, as once, few or many counts, or as a class when the clone is expanded.

size,V,D,J,CDR3,DNA
-,TRBV29-1,-,TRBJ2-3,CSVVEVGTSTDTQYF,TGCAGCGTTGTGGAGGTGGGGACTAGCACAGATACGCAGTATTTT
-,TRBV20-1,-,TRBJ2-1,CSARPRDLPYNEQFF,TGCAGTGCTAGACCCAGGGACTTACCCTACAATGAGCAGTTCTTC
few,TRBV7-9,TRBD1,TRBJ2-5,CASSSVPGQRNKAQYF,TGTGCCAGCAGCTCGGTCCCGGGACAGAGAAACAAGGCCCAGTACTTC
few,TRBV6-4,-,TRBJ2-1,CASSVWDYNEQFF,TGTGCCAGCAGTGTTTGGGACTACAATGAGCAGTTCTTC
few,TRBV28,-,TRBJ2-2,CASSRSVNTGELFF,TGTGCCAGCAGTAGGTCAGTTAACACCGGGGAGCTGTTTTTT
-,TRBV30,-,TRBJ2-3,CAWSAPGSTDTQYF,TGTGCCTGGAGCGCTCCTGGGAGCACAGATACGCAGTATTTT
few,TRBV19,-,TRBJ2-7,CASSILQLAGIHEQYF,TGTGCCAGTAGTATTCTTCAGCTGGCGGGGATTCACGAGCAGTACTTC
-,TRBV6-2/TRBV6-3,TRBD2,TRBJ2-5,CASSYLSGSTQETQYF,TGTGCCAGCAGTTACCTCAGCGGGAGTACCCAAGAGACCCAGTACTTC
many,TRBV3-1,-,TRBJ1-1,CASSQGGLGDTEAFF,TGTGCCAGCAGCCAAGGGGGACTAGGGGACACTGAAGCTTTCTTT
-,TRBV6-5,TRBD2,TRBJ2-5,CASSYGGRGETQYF,TGTGCCAGCAGTTATGGCGGGAGGGGTGAGACCCAGTACTTC
few,TRBV11-2,-,TRBJ2-1,CASSLISGEQFF,TGTGCCAGCAGCTTAATTTCCGGAGAGCAGTTCTTC
few,TRBV7-9,TRBD2,TRBJ2-1,CASSLSGGDYNEQFF,TGTGCCAGCAGCTTAAGCGGGGGGGACTACAATGAGCAGTTCTTC
-,TRBV19,-,TRBJ2-7,CASSIALGVIEQYF,TGTGCCAGTAGTATAGCCCTGGGGGTTATCGAGCAGTACTTC
few,TRBV25-1,-,TRBJ1-1,CASVGDGEAFF,TGTGCCAGCGTTGGGGACGGGGAAGCTTTCTTT
few,TRBV6-1,TRBD2,TRBJ2-1,CASSRETSGTAPYNEQFF,TGTGCCAGCAGCCGTGAGACTAGCGGAACAGCACCTTACAATGAGCAGTTCTTC
many,TRBV4-3,-,TRBJ2-7,CASSQDYDSHYEQYF,TGCGCCAGCAGCCAAGATTATGACAGCCACTACGAGCAGTACTTC
-,TRBV11-2,-,TRBJ1-3,CASSLYFGGNTIYF,TGTGCCAGCAGCTTATACTTTGGTGGAAACACCATATATTTT
few,TRBV9,-,TRBJ2-2,CASSVDGGTGELFF,TGTGCCAGCAGCGTAGACGGGGGCACCGGGGAGCTGTTTTTT
-,TRBV6-1,-,TRBJ1-5,CASSPLVQLNQPQHF,TGTGCCAGCAGCCCTTTGGTCCAGCTCAATCAGCCCCAGCATTTT
-,TRBV28,TRBD1,TRBJ1-2,CASTTNDRGQDYGYTF,TGTGCCAGCACCACGAACGACAGGGGGCAGGACTATGGCTACACCTTC
-,TRBV6-2/TRBV6-3,TRBD1,TRBJ1-2,CASSYGTQGFEGYTF,TGTGCCAGCAGCTATGGGACACAGGGGTTCGAAGGCTACACCTTC
few,TRBV6-1,-,TRBJ2-1,CASSPMGSPFNEQFF,TGTGCCAGCAGCCCAATGGGGAGCCCCTTCAATGAGCAGTTCTTC
few,TRBV12-3/TRBV12-4,-,TRBJ2-5,CASSQYRVETQYF,TGTGCCAGCAGCCAATACAGGGTTGAGACCCAGTACTTC
-,TRBV20-1,-,TRBJ2-7,CSAPPVDRSSYEQYF,TGCAGTGCACCCCCCGTTGACAGGAGTTCCTACGAGCAGTACTTC
-,TRBV6-1,-,TRBJ2-1,CASSPGVLGNEQFF,TGTGCCAGCAGTCCCGGGGTACTAGGCAATGAGCAGTTCTTC
few,TRBV9,-,TRBJ2-7,CASSYRTGLAFEQYF,TGTGCCAGCAGTTACAGGACGGGGCTAGCTTTCGAGCAGTACTTC
-,TRBV25-1,-,TRBJ2-2,CASSELPGGELFF,TGTGCCAGCAGTGAACTACCCGGCGGGGAGCTGTTTTTT
few,TRBV7-9,-,TRBJ2-5,CASGEVSRGETQYF,TGTGCCAGCGGGGAGGTCTCTAGGGGAGAGACCCAGTACTTC
few,TRBV10-2,-,TRBJ2-2,CASSETRGPTGELFF,TGCGCCAGCAGTGAAACTCGGGGGCCCACCGGGGAGCTGTTTTTT
-,TRBV6-2/TRBV6-3,-,TRBJ2-1,CASSYVLYYNEQFF,TGTGCCAGCAGTTACGTGCTATACTACAATGAGCAGTTCTTC
few,TRBV10-1,-,TRBJ2-7,CASSERGAPYEQYF,TGCGCCAGCAGTGAACGGGGGGCCCCCTACGAGCAGTACTTC
many,TRBV5-5,TRBD2,TRBJ2-3,CASSQGTSGTDTQYF,TGTGCCAGCAGCCAAGGGACTAGCGGCACAGATACGCAGTATTTT
-,TRBV9,-,TRBJ2-1,CASSGPKRPYNEQFF,TGTGCCAGCAGCGGGCCAAAAAGACCCTACAATGAGCAGTTCTTC
few,TRBV18,-,TRBJ2-2,CASSPDWWEDTGELFF,TGTGCCAGCTCACCCGACTGGTGGGAAGACACCGGGGAGCTGTTTTTT